This T cell receptor beta chain appears in the sequencing data of a study of CD4 T cells in relation to SARS-CoV-2 and coronaviruses. Study background: After approximately 10 days of antigen culture, PBMC TCR beta CDR3s were sequenced. Crossreactive spike epitopes shared across donors were mapped to their HLA restriction.

Study findings and constraints: Culture-expanded clones reflect memory recall rather than primary priming during culture.

Germline CDR1 and CDR2: SGHRS and YFSETQ. V lost 2 bases, J lost 3 bases, and 11 bases lay in between. The length of the CDR3 is 14 residues. Comment on this clone: Its specificity is not known.

The table came from immunoSEQ multiplex PCR; TCRdb's copy has only in-frame clones and leaves some out. The repertoire holds some 45,000 clones, with roughly 80% as singletons. The receptor comes from an adult with COVID-19. The gene calls are TRBV5-1 and TRBJ2-5; D is unclear. Specimen: naive CD4+ T cells from PBMCs, cultured in vitro. Noted subset: naive CD4+ T cells isolated by negative enrichment. CDR3 sequence (DNA): TGCGCCAGCAGCTTAGGTATGGTGGAAGAGACCCAGTACTTC. This sequence encodes CASSLGMVEETQYF.